This record looks at one T cell receptor (beta chain) sequence and its context. The target antigen is unknown. The sample comes from a study of long-term antiretroviral therapy in people with HIV. HIV-positive participants all received treatment in the United States. Looked up from germline, CDR1 is SGHDT and CDR2 is YYEEEE. This CDR3 has 14 amino acids. The V end lost 7 bases, the J end lost 1 base, and 15 bases lay between the germline ends. Points from the study as a whole: Every time point showed a repertoire led by clones expanded before ART. Older ART regimens may have been in use when blood was drawn between about 2004 and 2017.

Sequencing used immunoSEQ v3.0 at survey level. Libraries were prepared by immunoSEQ multiplex PCR; TCRdb keeps only in-frame clonotypes and omits some of them. The sample lists 25,000 to 35,000 clones, approximately 97% occurring once. This TCR came from a man younger than 45 with HIV. The chain joins TRBV5-6 to TRBJ2-7, with TRBD1 as a possible D gene (7 bases). The sample consisted of unsorted PBMCs, taken 6.9 years after starting antiretroviral therapy. This chain's CDR3 is CASRPGGLSYEQYF. The DNA of the CDR3 is TGTGCCAGCCGACCAGGGGGGTTGTCCTACGAGCAGTACTTC.